These 30 T cell receptor beta chains were sequenced from one sample in a study of shared clonotypes between healthy human individuals. The assay was immunoSEQ multiplex PCR, and TCRdb's table has in-frame clones only and misses some. There are about 1,800,000 clones in the sample; about 95% occur only once, and 1.2% lies in the top ten. Naive CD8 isolation took CD45RO-negative cells positively selected for CCR7 and excluded terminally differentiated effector memory CD45RA+ cells. The sequenced material came from naive CD8+ T cells sorted from blood. These TCRs come from a man aged 18 to 29 in good health.

The gene calls are TRBV11-2 and TRBJ2-2; TRBD2 matches at 12 bases. Germline loops: CDR1 SGHAT, CDR2 FQNNGV. This CDR3 is 17 amino acids long. V lost 3 bases to trimming and J lost 2 bases; unmatched junction nucleotides: 4. CDR3 in amino acids: CASSFTSGGSNTGELFF. For the CDR3, the DNA is TGTGCCAGCAGCTTTACTAGCGGGGGGAGTAACACCGGGGAGCTGTTTTTT.

The J gene is TRBJ2-7, the V gene TRBV5-1; D ambiguous. The CDR3 contains 12 residues. V was pared by 1 base and J by 5 bases, with 7 bases between. Germline V gene lookup returns CDR1 SGHRS and CDR2 YFSETQ. The DNA of the CDR3 is TGCGCCAGCAGCTTGCCCGCTAACGAGCAGTACTTC. This encodes CASSLPANEQYF.

The V gene is TRBV19, the J gene TRBJ2-7; D perhaps matches TRBD1 (5 bases). V lost 3 bases, J lost 3 bases, and 12 bases lay in between. This CDR3 is built from 14 residues. Germline CDR1 LNHDA, CDR2 SQIVND (reference sequence). CDR3 region: CASSMTASDYEQYF. The CDR3 DNA follows: TGTGCCAGTAGTATGACAGCGTCGGACTACGAGCAGTACTTC.

The chain uses TRBV4-1 and TRBJ1-1, with D uncertain. V shed 2 bases and J shed 0 bases, with 10 bases lying between them. CDR3 size: 15 residues. Germline CDR1 is MGHRA and CDR2 is YSYEKL. Written as DNA, the CDR3 is TGCGCCAGCAGCCAATCCCGGACGGTGAACACTGAAGCTTTCTTT. Amino acids: CASSQSRTVNTEAFF.

This chain's CDR3 is CASSLQGPFYEQYF. CDR3 DNA: TGTGCCAGCAGTTTACAGGGACCCTTTTACGAGCAGTACTTC. This rearrangement joins TRBV28 to TRBJ2-7; TRBD1 or TRBD2 may be the D gene (5 bases each). Germline V gene data show CDR1 as MDHEN and CDR2 as SYDVKM. V gave up 2 bases and J gave up 4 bases, with 12 bases separating them. This CDR3 region has 14 residues.

The chain is built from TRBV14 and TRBJ1-1, with unresolved D. Deletions cut 0 bases from V and 2 bases from J, with 34 bases between. The V gene's germline CDR1 is SGHDN and CDR2 FVKESK. The CDR3 is 23 residues long. The CDR3 coding sequence is TGTGCCAGCAGCCAAGAGGACTGGCCGACGGCCCTCCCGGACGGCGATTTTAACACTGAAGCTTTCTTT. It codes for CASSQEDWPTALPDGDFNTEAFF. Filled out from reference TRBV14 and TRBJ1-1, the complete variable domain reads EAGVTQFPSHSVIEKGQTVTLRCDPISGHDNLYWYRRVMGKEIKFLLHFVKESKQDESGMPNNRFLAERTGGTYSTLKVQPAELEDSGVYFCASSQEDWPTALPDGDFNTEAFFGQGTRLTVV.

This chain joins TRBV14 and TRBJ1-2; the D is unclear. The germline V and J ends were trimmed by 4 bases and 5 bases, with 17 bases remaining between them. CDR3 size: 15 residues. Germline CDR1 SGHDN, CDR2 FVKESK. CDR3 sequence reads: CASSLLEPGGYGYTF. CDR3 coding DNA: TGTGCCAGCAGCCTCCTTGAACCAGGAGGTTATGGCTACACCTTC. Full variable domain (remainder filled in from reference TRBV14 and TRBJ1-2): EAGVTQFPSHSVIEKGQTVTLRCDPISGHDNLYWYRRVMGKEIKFLLHFVKESKQDESGMPNNRFLAERTGGTYSTLKVQPAELEDSGVYFCASSLLEPGGYGYTFGSGTRLTVV.

The chain carries TRBV6-5 and TRBJ1-4; D remains ambiguous. This CDR3 region has 14 residues. Germline V gene lookup returns CDR1 MNHEY and CDR2 SVGAGI. The V and J ends lost 2 bases and 7 bases respectively, with 11 bases between them. DNA for the CDR3: TGTGCCAGCAGTTACGGCATGGGAACTGAAAAACTGTTTTTT. It yields the protein CASSYGMGTEKLFF.

The V and J genes are TRBV11-2 and TRBJ2-7; D is possibly TRBD2 (7 bases). CDR1 is SGHAT, CDR2 FQNNGV, per germline. V shed 1 base and J shed 1 base, with 14 bases lying between them. The length of the CDR3 is 16 residues. CDR3 nucleotides: TGTGCCAGCAGCTTAGGGGCTGCGGGGGCTTCCTACGAGCAGTACTTC. This translates into CASSLGAAGASYEQYF. The full variable domain, its missing parts supplied by reference TRBV11-2 and TRBJ2-7, is EAGVAQSPRYKIIEKRQSVAFWCNPISGHATLYWYQQILGQGPKLLIQFQNNGVVDDSQLPKDRFSAERLKGVDSTLKIQPAKLEDSAVYLCASSLGAAGASYEQYFGPGTRLTVT.

DNA of the CDR3: TGTGCCTGGCTTCGAGCGGGGGGGCCAGATACGCAGTATTTT. Translating it yields CAWLRAGGPDTQYF. V is TRBV30 and J is TRBJ2-3, with 10 bases that match TRBD2. CDR3 length: 14 amino acids. Trimming at V came to 5 bases and at J to 4 bases, leaving 6 bases not matched to a gene. Looked up from germline, CDR1 is GTSNPN and CDR2 is SVGIG (reference sequence).

Here the CDR3 DNA reads TGTGCCAGCAGTTCCGGGACATCCAGCTCCTACGAGCAGTACTTC. Protein product: CASSSGTSSSYEQYF. The V call is TRBV14, the J call TRBJ2-7; TRBD1 is a possible D gene (6 bases). The CDR3 sequence is 15 residues long. From germline, CDR1 is SGHDN and CDR2 FVKESK. V was clipped by 6 bases and J by 0 bases, with 15 bases between them.

The chain couples TRBV30 to TRBJ1-1, with D tentatively TRBD1 (6 bases). The CDR3 totals 14 residues. The germline V gene has CDR1 GTSNPN and CDR2 SVGIG (reference sequence). V was pared by 5 bases and J by 1 base, with 14 bases between. CDR3 protein: CAWDPGTRNTEAFF. The CDR3 nucleotides are TGTGCCTGGGACCCCGGGACAAGGAACACTGAAGCTTTCTTT.

The chain couples TRBV2 to TRBJ2-1, with a tentative D call TRBD1 (6 bases). The germline V gene encodes CDR1 SNHLY and CDR2 FYNNEI. The CDR3 is 13 amino acids. The V end was cut by 10 bases, the J end by 8 bases, with 18 bases between. CDR3 nucleotides: TGTGCCACTGAAAGGGGGAGTTCCTATGAGCAGTTCTTC. Its translation: CATERGSSYEQFF.

The chain is built from TRBV14 and TRBJ2-7; D is unresolved. Germline V gives CDR1 SGHDN, CDR2 FVKESK. The CDR3 length is 14 residues. Trimming stripped 2 bases from V and 2 bases from J, with 10 bases between. The CDR3 sequence: CASSQLGETYEQYF. The CDR3 region has the DNA TGTGCCAGCAGCCAATTAGGCGAAACCTACGAGCAGTACTTC.

The chain carries TRBV6-6 and TRBJ2-1; D may be TRBD2 (6 bases). The germline gives CDR1 MNHNY, CDR2 SVGAGI (reference sequence). V was trimmed by 8 bases and J by 2 bases, leaving 13 bases between them. This CDR3 is built from 14 residues. The CDR3 region is CASSGTGPYNEQFF. The CDR3 bases are TGTGCCAGCTCCGGGACTGGGCCCTACAATGAGCAGTTCTTC.

The chain carries TRBV25-1 and TRBJ2-7; the D gene is possibly TRBD2 (6 bases). The germline V and J ends were trimmed by 8 bases and 1 base, with 12 bases remaining between them. The CDR3 is made up of 13 amino acids. Germline values: CDR1 MGHDK, CDR2 SYGVNS. The CDR3: CASSWGTSYEQYF. CDR3 nucleotide sequence: TGTGCCAGCTCCTGGGGGACTTCCTACGAGCAGTACTTC.

The chain uses TRBV28 and TRBJ2-7; 15 positions agree with TRBD2. V lost 6 bases and J lost 5; bases outside the gene matches: 8. CDR1 and CDR2 (germline): MDHEN, SYDVKM. The CDR3 loop spans 16 amino acids. CDR3 amino acids: CASRSGLAGGLHEQYF. As DNA, the CDR3 is TGTGCCAGCAGGTCGGGACTAGCGGGGGGCCTGCACGAGCAGTACTTC.

This chain joins TRBV5-1 and TRBJ2-7, with a tentative D call TRBD2 (6 bases). V was clipped by 0 bases and J by 3 bases, with 16 bases between them. Germline loops: CDR1 SGHRS, CDR2 YFSETQ. The CDR3 is 16 residues long. CDR3 DNA: TGCGCCAGCAGCTTGGAGGTCGGGAGTCAGGGCTACGAGCAGTACTTC. Amino acid sequence: CASSLEVGSQGYEQYF.

As concerns this clone: Additional DNA sequences in this sample encode the identical CDR3. The V and J genes are TRBV30 and TRBJ1-1; no definite D call. The CDR3 length is 12 residues. V was clipped by 1 base and J by 2 bases, with 5 bases between them. CDR1 GTSNPN and CDR2 SVGIG come from the germline V gene (reference sequence). The CDR3 region is CAWSGDNTEAFF. The CDR3 nucleotides are TGTGCCTGGAGTGGAGATAACACTGAAGCTTTCTTT.

The chain links TRBV19 to TRBJ2-7; TRBD1 matches at 9 bases. CDR1 and CDR2 (germline): LNHDA, SQIVND (reference sequence). The CDR3 is made up of 15 amino acids. J gave up 3 bases and V 5 bases, and 8 bases lay outside the gene matches. This chain's CDR3 is CASSPSPGQGYEQYF. The CDR3 nucleotides read TGTGCCAGTAGTCCTTCTCCGGGACAGGGCTACGAGCAGTACTTC.

The genes are TRBV4-1 and TRBJ2-3, with 11 positions matching TRBD2. The CDR3 length is 17 residues. Germline V gene sequence: CDR1 MGHRA, CDR2 YSYEKL. V shed 0 bases and J 7 bases; nucleotides not matched to a gene: 9. The CDR3 DNA reads TGCGCCAGCAGCCAAGAGGGCTTTAGCGGGGGGGCGAATACGCAGTATTTT. It specifies CASSQEGFSGGANTQYF.

J is TRBJ1-2 and V is TRBV6-6; TRBD1 agrees at 7 bases. Trimming cost V 0 bases and J 2 bases; bases outside gene matches: 3. Germline values: CDR1 MNHNY, CDR2 SVGAGI (reference sequence). There are 15 residues in the CDR3. This CDR3 is CASSYSGTANYGYTF. The CDR3 DNA is TGTGCCAGCAGTTACTCGGGGACAGCCAACTATGGCTACACCTTC.

The chain joins TRBV10-2 to TRBJ2-3; 13 bases are a match to TRBD2. The CDR3 runs 16 residues. V trimming: 5 bases; J trimming: 2 bases; junction bases outside the gene matches: 4. From germline, CDR1 is WSHSY and CDR2 SAAADI. DNA for the CDR3: TGCGCCAGCAGTCGTGGGACTAGCGGGAACACAGATACGCAGTATTTT. Protein: CASSRGTSGNTDTQYF.

V usage is TRBV7-9 and J usage is TRBJ1-2; D not certain. The CDR3 contains 15 residues. Germline CDR1 and CDR2: SEHNR and FQNEAQ (reference sequence). Trimming stripped 4 bases from V and 1 base from J, with 13 bases between. The DNA of the CDR3 is TGTGCCAGCAGCTCCCCAGGCGCTCTTAACTATGGCTACACCTTC. Amino acid sequence: CASSSPGALNYGYTF.

V usage is TRBV23-1 and J usage is TRBJ2-7, with D possibly TRBD2 on 5 matching bases. TRBV23-1 is an ORF for which the function is uncertain. This CDR3 contains 16 residues. Trimming took 2 bases from V and 1 from J, leaving 15 bases between them. CDR3 nucleotide sequence: TGCGCCAGCAGTCAACAGGACGCCCCGGGGTCCTACGAGCAGTACTTC. Amino acid sequence: CASSQQDAPGSYEQYF.

J is TRBJ2-5 and V is TRBV28; TRBD1 matches 8 bases. This CDR3 has 16 amino acids. CDR1 and CDR2 from the germline V gene are MDHEN and SYDVKM. Losses at the gene ends were 2 bases for V and 3 bases for J; bases not matched to a gene: 8. CDR3 sequence: CASSLGQGEGEETQYF. CDR3 nucleotide sequence: TGTGCCAGCAGTTTAGGACAGGGAGAGGGGGAAGAGACCCAGTACTTC.

CDR3 in amino acids: CASSPRGLYISYEQYF. For the CDR3, the DNA is TGTGCCAGCAGCCCCAGGGGTCTTTATATCTCCTACGAGCAGTACTTC. The J gene is TRBJ2-7, the V gene TRBV9; possible D gene TRBD1, 6 bases. The CDR3 runs to 16 residues. Germline loops: CDR1 SGDLS, CDR2 YYNGEE. Trimming shortened V by 4 bases and J by 0 bases, and 17 bases separated the two germline ends.

This clone has a handful of counts. Other DNA variants within this sample encode the same CDR3. The V and J genes are TRBV19 and TRBJ2-7; D call uncertain. The CDR3 has 13 amino acids. The germline V gene has CDR1 LNHDA and CDR2 SQIVND (reference sequence). The germline V and J ends were trimmed by 5 bases and 1 base, with 9 bases remaining between them. In DNA form, the CDR3 reads TGTGCCAGTAGTCCCGGCCCTTCCTACGAGCAGTACTTC. Its translation: CASSPGPSYEQYF.

This clone was recorded once. CDR3 protein: CASGGDTDTQYF. DNA of the CDR3: TGTGCCAGCGGAGGGGACACAGATACGCAGTATTTT. The rearrangement uses TRBV6-6 and TRBJ2-3; perhaps TRBD2 as D (6 bases). Trimming took off 8 bases at V and 2 bases at J, with 8 bases between the two ends. Germline V gene data show CDR1 as MNHNY and CDR2 as SVGAGI (reference sequence). The length of the CDR3 is 12 residues.

The chain has TRBV19 and TRBJ2-7; D not certain. The length of the CDR3 is 13 residues. Germline CDR1 is LNHDA and CDR2 is SQIVND (reference sequence). Trimming pared 6 bases from V and 6 bases from J, leaving 15 bases between. The CDR3 loop reads CASSPMSWSEQYF. CDR3 coding DNA: TGTGCCAGTAGCCCCATGTCGTGGTCCGAGCAGTACTTC.